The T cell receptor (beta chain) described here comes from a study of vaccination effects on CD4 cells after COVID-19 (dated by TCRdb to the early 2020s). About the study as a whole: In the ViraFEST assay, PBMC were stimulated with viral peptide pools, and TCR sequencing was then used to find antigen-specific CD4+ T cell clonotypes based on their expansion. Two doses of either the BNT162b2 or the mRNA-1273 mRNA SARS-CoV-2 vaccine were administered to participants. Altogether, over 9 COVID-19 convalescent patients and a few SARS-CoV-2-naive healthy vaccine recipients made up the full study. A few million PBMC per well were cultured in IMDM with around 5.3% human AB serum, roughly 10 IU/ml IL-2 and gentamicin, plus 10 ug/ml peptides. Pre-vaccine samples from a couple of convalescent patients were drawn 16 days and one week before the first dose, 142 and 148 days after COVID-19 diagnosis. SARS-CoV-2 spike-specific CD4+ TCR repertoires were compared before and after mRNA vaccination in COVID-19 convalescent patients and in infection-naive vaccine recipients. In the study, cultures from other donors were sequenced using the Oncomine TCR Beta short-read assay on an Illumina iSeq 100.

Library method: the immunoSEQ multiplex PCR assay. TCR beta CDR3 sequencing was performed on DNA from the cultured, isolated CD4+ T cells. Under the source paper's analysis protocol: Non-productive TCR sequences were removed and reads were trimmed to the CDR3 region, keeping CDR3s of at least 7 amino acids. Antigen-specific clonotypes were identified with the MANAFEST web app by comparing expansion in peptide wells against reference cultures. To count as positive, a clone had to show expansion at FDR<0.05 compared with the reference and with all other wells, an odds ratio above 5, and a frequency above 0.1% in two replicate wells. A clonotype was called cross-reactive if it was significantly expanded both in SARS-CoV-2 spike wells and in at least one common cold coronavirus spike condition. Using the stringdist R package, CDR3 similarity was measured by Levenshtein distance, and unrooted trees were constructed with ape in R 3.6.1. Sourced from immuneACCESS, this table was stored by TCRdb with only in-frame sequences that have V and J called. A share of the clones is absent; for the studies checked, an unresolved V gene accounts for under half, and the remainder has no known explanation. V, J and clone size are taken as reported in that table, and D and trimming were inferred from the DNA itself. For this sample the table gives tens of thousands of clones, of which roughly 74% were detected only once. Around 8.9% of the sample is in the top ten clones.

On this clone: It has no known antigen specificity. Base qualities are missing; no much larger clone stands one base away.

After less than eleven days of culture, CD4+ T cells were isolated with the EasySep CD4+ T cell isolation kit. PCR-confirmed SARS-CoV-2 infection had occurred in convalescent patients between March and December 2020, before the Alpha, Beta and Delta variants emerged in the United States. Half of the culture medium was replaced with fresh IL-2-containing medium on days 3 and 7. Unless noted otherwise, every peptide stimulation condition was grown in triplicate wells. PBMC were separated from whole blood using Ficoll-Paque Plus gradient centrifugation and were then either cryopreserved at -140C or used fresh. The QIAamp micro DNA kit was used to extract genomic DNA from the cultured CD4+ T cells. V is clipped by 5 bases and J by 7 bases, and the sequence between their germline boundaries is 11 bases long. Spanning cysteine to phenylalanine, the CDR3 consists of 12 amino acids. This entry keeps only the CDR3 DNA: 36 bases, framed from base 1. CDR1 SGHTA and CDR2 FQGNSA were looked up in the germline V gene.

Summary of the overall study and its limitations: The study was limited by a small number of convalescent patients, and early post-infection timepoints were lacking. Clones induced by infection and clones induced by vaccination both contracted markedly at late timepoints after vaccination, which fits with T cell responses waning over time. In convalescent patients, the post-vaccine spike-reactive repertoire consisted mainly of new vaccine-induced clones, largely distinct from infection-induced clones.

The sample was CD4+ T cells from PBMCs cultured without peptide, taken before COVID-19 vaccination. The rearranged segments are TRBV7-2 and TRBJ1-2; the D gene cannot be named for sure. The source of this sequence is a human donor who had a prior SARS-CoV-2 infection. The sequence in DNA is TGTGCCAGCAGCGCTAATGTCCGTGGCTACACCTTC. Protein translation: CASSANVRGYTF.